This T cell receptor (beta chain) was recorded in a study of blood T cell repertoires in COVID-19. TCRdb's copy holds only in-frame clones and misses some; the assay was immunoSEQ multiplex PCR. The sample includes 200,000 to 300,000 clones, 84% seen only once; the top ten take around 4%. The CDR3 extends over 16 amino acids. Germline lookup yields CDR1 MNHEY and CDR2 SVGEGT. The V and J ends lost 2 bases and 1 base respectively, with 13 bases between them. The source material was peripheral blood. The TCR comes from a man between 60 and 75 years old with acute or convalescent COVID-19. The chain links TRBV6-2 or TRBV6-3 to TRBJ2-3, with D maybe TRBD1 (6 bases). The CDR3 loop reads CASSYPKTGRTDTQYF. The CDR3 nucleotides are TGTGCCAGCAGTTACCCGAAGACAGGCCGCACAGATACGCAGTATTTT.